The entry below gives a single T cell receptor beta chain sequence along with its context. The antigen remains undetermined. Other DNA variants within this sample encode the same CDR3. All of the isolated RNA was reverse transcribed, so expressed TCRB transcripts were sequenced. Sequencing was performed with immunoSEQ multiplex PCR; in TCRdb, only in-frame clones are kept and a portion is missing. The sample consists of nearly 700,000 clones, about an eighth of them appearing once. This sample was included in a study of beta chain features in type 1 diabetes. The CDR3 spans 14 residues. V was trimmed by 3 bases and J by 0 bases, leaving 8 bases between them. CDR1 is KGHSH and CDR2 is LQKENI in the germline V gene. Findings and caveats of the study: Moderately but significantly shorter TCRB CDR3s were found in Type 1 diabetes patients in all four CD4+ subsets.

Specimen: naive CD4+ T cells from blood. The J gene is TRBJ1-2, the V gene TRBV18; TRBD1 is a possible D gene (5 bases). This clonotype was sampled from a man in his late teens or twenties with type 1 diabetes. CDR3 sequence: CASSPPGTNYGYTF. DNA for the CDR3: TGTGCCAGCTCACCTCCAGGGACTAACTATGGCTACACCTTC. The entire variable domain, with the rest obtained from reference TRBV18 and TRBJ1-2, is as follows: NAGVMQNPRHLVRRRGQEARLRCSPMKGHSHVYWYRQLPEEGLKFMVYLQKENIIDESGMPKERFSAEFPKEGPSILRIQQVVRGDSAAYFCASSPPGTNYGYTFGSGTRLTVV.